The 18 T cell receptor beta chains listed next were all sequenced from one sample in a study of blood T cell repertoires in COVID-19. Only in-frame clones appear in the TCRdb table, and some are missing; sequencing was by immunoSEQ multiplex PCR. The sample includes around 170,000 clones, 83% of them seen just once. The specimen was peripheral blood. Receptor source: a human donor in a cohort sampled during active COVID-19.

The V and J genes are TRBV25-1 and TRBJ1-4; TRBD1 agrees at 7 bases. From germline, CDR1 is MGHDK and CDR2 SYGVNS. CDR3 length equals 14 residues. The trim removed 5 bases at V and 3 bases at J, leaving 3 bases unmatched. This chain's CDR3 is CASSPGTANEKLFF. The CDR3 DNA reads TGTGCCAGCAGTCCCGGGACAGCTAATGAAAAACTGTTTTTT.

The chain employs TRBV27 and TRBJ1-6; possible D gene TRBD1, 5 bases. This CDR3 has 15 amino acids. The germline V and J ends were trimmed by 0 bases and 8 bases, with 11 bases remaining between them. CDR1 and CDR2 (germline): MNHEY, SMNVEV (reference sequence). In DNA, the CDR3 is TGTGCCAGCAGTTTATCGCCCATAGGGGATTCACCCCTCCACTTT. This codes for CASSLSPIGDSPLHF.

V usage is TRBV28 and J usage is TRBJ2-1; TRBD2 aligns across 12 bases. The CDR3 totals 18 residues. The germline CDR1 and CDR2 sequences are MDHEN and SYDVKM. Germline trimming cut 1 base from V and 5 bases from J; bases unmatched to any gene: 9. The CDR3 loop reads CASSLFSLLAGGNNEQFF. Here the CDR3 DNA reads TGTGCCAGCAGTTTATTCTCCCTCCTAGCGGGAGGGAACAATGAGCAGTTCTTC.

This clone was seen only a few times. This chain uses TRBV11-2 with TRBJ1-5; D ambiguous. V shed 3 bases and J shed 1 base, with 7 bases lying between them. The length of the CDR3 is 14 residues. Looked up from germline, CDR1 is SGHAT and CDR2 is FQNNGV. CDR3 sequence reads: CASSLGRSNQPQHF. Written as DNA, the CDR3 is TGTGCCAGCAGCTTGGGGAGAAGCAATCAGCCCCAGCATTTT.

This clone came up a few times. V and J are TRBV7-2 and TRBJ1-4, with D maybe TRBD1 (5 bases). In germline, CDR1 is SGHTA, CDR2 FQGNSA. The CDR3 contains 15 residues. Trimming shortened V by 5 bases and J by 5 bases, and 15 bases separated the two germline ends. CDR3 sequence: CASSLGGRENEKLFF. DNA of the CDR3: TGTGCCAGCAGCCTCGGGGGGAGGGAGAATGAAAAACTGTTTTTT.

The rearrangement uses TRBV18 and TRBJ1-5; D gene unclear. The CDR3 consists of 16 residues. Germline V CDR1 and CDR2: KGHSH, LQKENI. V lost 1 base and J lost 3, with 13 bases in between. CDR3 coding DNA: TGTGCCAGCTCACCACTACGGGAGAGTTACAATCAGCCCCAGCATTTT. Translated, it gives CASSPLRESYNQPQHF. Filled out from reference TRBV18 and TRBJ1-5, the complete variable domain reads NAGVMQNPRHLVRRRGQEARLRCSPMKGHSHVYWYRQLPEEGLKFMVYLQKENIIDESGMPKERFSAEFPKEGPSILRIQQVVRGDSAAYFCASSPLRESYNQPQHFGDGTRLSIL.

This chain connects TRBV10-2 to TRBJ1-5; D remains ambiguous. Between the trimmed V and J ends, which lost 6 bases and 1 base, there was a span of 10 bases. CDR1 WSHSY and CDR2 SAAADI come from the germline V gene. The CDR3 extends over 14 amino acids. CDR3 sequence (DNA): TGCGCCAGCAGCAAGGAGGAGAGCAATCAGCCCCAGCATTTT. Encoded protein: CASSKEESNQPQHF.

The rearrangement uses TRBV5-4 and TRBJ2-2; 8 bases line up with TRBD1. The germline gives CDR1 SGHNT, CDR2 YYREEE (reference sequence). The junction had 13 bases not matched to a gene; V was cut back by 4 bases and J by 5 bases. There are 17 residues in the CDR3. CDR3 in DNA: TGTGCCAGCAGCCCACCACCGGCCAGGGGGCGAACCGGGGAGCTGTTTTTT. Translated, it gives CASSPPPARGRTGELFF.

The chain combines TRBV6-2 or TRBV6-3 with TRBJ1-5; the match to TRBD1 covers 9 bases. The germline V gene encodes CDR1 MNHEY and CDR2 SVGEGT. The CDR3 extends over 15 amino acids. Losses at the gene ends were 6 bases for V and 6 bases for J; bases not matched to a gene: 9. As DNA, the CDR3 is TGTGCCAGCAGCCCGGGACAGGGTGTAGGTCAGCCCCAGCATTTT. Protein product: CASSPGQGVGQPQHF.

This chain joins TRBV6-2 or TRBV6-3 and TRBJ2-7; TRBD2 aligns across 9 bases. There are 15 residues in the CDR3. Trimming took 0 bases from V and 6 from J; bases not matched to a gene: 6. In germline, CDR1 is MNHEY, CDR2 SVGEGT. The CDR3 bases are TGTGCCAGCAGTTACTCGGCTAGCGGGGTTAGCGAGCAGTACTTC. Translation: CASSYSASGVSEQYF.

This clone was seen only once. The chain joins TRBV24-1 to TRBJ2-7; 9 nucleotides agree with TRBD2. Germline values: CDR1 KGHDR, CDR2 SFDVKD. V was pared by 4 bases and J by 0 bases, with 6 bases of the junction left unmatched. The CDR3 length is 16 residues. The CDR3 loop is CATSETSGRASYEQYF. CDR3 bases: TGTGCCACCAGTGAGACTAGCGGAAGGGCCTCCTACGAGCAGTACTTC.

The chain couples TRBV7-2 to TRBJ1-2; TRBD1 agrees at 9 bases. The trim removed 0 bases at V and 8 bases at J, leaving 13 bases unmatched. CDR1 and CDR2 (germline): SGHTA, FQGNSA. The CDR3 covers 17 residues. The CDR3 protein is CASSLARGGDRAEGYTF. CDR3 nucleotides: TGTGCCAGCAGCTTAGCGCGGGGCGGGGACAGGGCTGAAGGCTACACCTTC.

The chain has TRBV14 and TRBJ1-4; 10 bases agree with TRBD1. V trimming: 5 bases; J trimming: 6 bases; junction bases outside the gene matches: 6. CDR3 length: 15 residues. The germline CDR1 and CDR2 sequences are SGHDN and FVKESK. CDR3 sequence (DNA): TGTGCCAGCAGCTCCCAGACAGGGGGCGATGAAAAACTGTTTTTT. The encoded protein is CASSSQTGGDEKLFF.

This rearrangement joins TRBV5-6 to TRBJ2-7; the D gene is possibly TRBD1 (6 bases). Trimming cost V 4 bases and J 3 bases, with 11 bases left between them. This CDR3 region has 13 residues. CDR1 SGHDT and CDR2 YYEEEE come from the germline V gene. The CDR3 DNA follows: TGTGCCAGCAGCGAAGGACAGCACTACGAGCAGTACTTC. This codes for CASSEGQHYEQYF.

CDR3 residues: CASGPNINVLTF. CDR3 nucleotides: TGTGCCAGCGGTCCTAATATCAACGTCCTGACTTTC. J is TRBJ2-6 and V is TRBV5-5; D uncertain. The CDR3 loop spans 12 amino acids. Per germline, CDR1 SGHKS and CDR2 YYEKEE (reference sequence). Trimming left V 7 bases short and J 9 bases short, with 11 bases between.

The V gene is TRBV27, the J gene TRBJ1-1; 12 bases fit TRBD1. Trimming removed 2 bases from V and 4 bases from J; junction bases left unmatched: 8. This CDR3 is built from 17 residues. The germline V gene encodes CDR1 MNHEY and CDR2 SMNVEV (reference sequence). CDR3 DNA sequence: TGTGCCAGCAGTTTAGTCCCGGGACAGGGGGCGGGCACTGAAGCTTTCTTT. Amino acid sequence: CASSLVPGQGAGTEAFF.

The chain links TRBV7-9 to TRBJ1-6; perhaps TRBD1 as D (6 bases). The germline V gene encodes CDR1 SEHNR and CDR2 FQNEAQ (reference sequence). The CDR3 runs to 15 residues. V was shortened by 5 bases and J by 6 bases, with 14 bases between the two germline ends. The DNA of the CDR3 is TGTGCCAGCAGCATACGACAGGACCTTAATTCACCCCTCCACTTT. The encoded protein is CASSIRQDLNSPLHF. Based on the CDR3 plus reference TRBV7-9 and TRBJ1-6, the full variable domain is DTGVSQNPRHKITKRGQNVTFRCDPISEHNRLYWYRQTLGQGPEFLTYFQNEAQLEKSRLLSDRFSAERPKGSFSTLEIQRTEQGDSAMYLCASSIRQDLNSPLHFGNGTRLTVT.

The gene calls are TRBV9 and TRBJ2-7; D gene ambiguous. Germline CDR1 SGDLS, CDR2 YYNGEE. The CDR3 loop spans 15 amino acids. With 0 bases removed from V and 0 bases from J, the gap between germline ends came to 10 bases. The CDR3 loop is CASSVDDTRSYEQYF. CDR3 coding DNA: TGTGCCAGCAGCGTAGATGACACCCGCTCCTACGAGCAGTACTTC.